This T cell receptor (beta chain) was found in a study of human T cells and chemical hapten exposure. Study-wide background: From small differences in pooled library volume came most of the variation in per-sample TCR yields. Study-level results: TCRs at high frequency, those above 1 in 1000, did not change with DPC sensitization.

It was unfractionated whole blood from which total RNA was extracted. The CDR3 contains 17 residues. Deletions cut 1 base from V and 0 bases from J, with 13 bases between. Germline assignment: CDR1 MDHEN and CDR2 SYDVKM. This clonotype was detected ten times or more. Antigen unknown. The library attached unique molecular identifiers to individual cDNA molecules. In the original processing: There were a median of around 97,000 TCRs per sample, with a range from roughly 20,000 to 690,600. TCRdb reprocessed the 5' RACE reads via MiXCR and lists one record per CDR3 protein. These V and J calls are TCRdb output, not the study's own analysis. The sample has approximately 150,000 distinct CDR3 sequences, roughly 4% seen once.

The chain carries TRBV28 and TRBJ1-5, with D possibly being TRBD1 (6 bases). The sequence was collected from a female donor in good health. The DNA of the CDR3 is TGTGCCAGCAGTTTATTTGTGGACAGATATAGCAATCAGCCCCAGCATTTT. Amino acid sequence: CASSLFVDRYSNQPQHF.